The rows below give T cell receptor beta chains drawn from one sample of a study of blood T cell repertoires in COVID-19. Produced via immunoSEQ multiplex PCR; TCRdb's table is partial and in-frame only. The data contain about 230,000 clones, 80% to 90% of them seen just once; the ten biggest clones take up approximately 1.3%. The source material was peripheral blood. The origin of the receptors is a woman in her 40s who had recovered from COVID-19. The CDR3 runs from the conserved cysteine through the conserved F or W. A D gene is named only where the DNA matches it firmly. Expanded clones get a size class; other rows say once, few or many, or leave the size out.

clone size | J gene | D gene | V gene | CDR3 DNA | CDR3 protein
. | TRBJ2-1 | . | TRBV9 | TGTGCCAGCAGCGTAGAAGGACTACGAACCGATGAGCAGTTCTTC | CASSVEGLRTDEQFF
. | TRBJ1-5 | TRBD1 | TRBV2 | TGTGCCAGCAGGGAAAACCAGGGGGAAACTCAGCCCCAGCATTTT | CASRENQGETQPQHF
. | TRBJ1-2 | . | TRBV19 | TGTGCCAGTAGTCTGACACATAGCTATGGCTACACCTTC | CASSLTHSYGYTF
. | TRBJ1-1 | . | TRBV7-9 | TGTGCCAGCAGCTTACGCGGGACGTTGAACACTGAAGCTTTCTTT | CASSLRGTLNTEAFF
. | TRBJ2-1 | . | TRBV5-6 | TGTGCCAGCAGCTTGGGGGCATATGAGCAGTTCTTC | CASSLGAYEQFF
. | TRBJ1-1 | . | TRBV5-1 | TGCGCCAGCAGCTTGGAACGGGGTGGCACTGAAGCTTTCTTT | CASSLERGGTEAFF
. | TRBJ2-7 | TRBD2 | TRBV19 | TGTGCCAGTAGCCTGACTAGCGGGGGGACCTACGAGCAGTACTTC | CASSLTSGGTYEQYF
. | TRBJ1-5 | . | TRBV3-1/TRBV3-2 | TGTGCCAGCAGCCCCGACTTGCAGGGCGCTCAGCCCCAGCATTTT | CASSPDLQGAQPQHF
few | TRBJ1-1 | . | TRBV2 | TGTGCCAGCAGTGAAGCGGGCAGGGAAGCTTTCTTT | CASSEAGREAFF
. | TRBJ2-7 | . | TRBV14 | TGTGCCAGCAGCCAAGCGTACGAGCAGTACTTC | CASSQAYEQYF
. | TRBJ2-7 | . | TRBV18 | TGTGCCAGCTCACCGGCCGGGGGAGCCTACGAGCAGTACTTC | CASSPAGGAYEQYF
few | TRBJ2-7 | . | TRBV14 | TGTGCCAGCAGCCAACTCAATTTGGGGGCCTCGTACGAGCAGTACTTC | CASSQLNLGASYEQYF
. | TRBJ2-7 | . | TRBV10-3 | TGTGCCATCAGTGAGAAGGAGGGGTCCTACTACGAGCAGTACTTC | CAISEKEGSYYEQYF
. | TRBJ2-5 | . | TRBV7-2 | TGTGCCAGCAGCTTAGGGGGGACGGAGGGAAAGACCCAGTACTTC | CASSLGGTEGKTQYF
few | TRBJ1-1 | . | TRBV3-1/TRBV3-2 | TGTGCCAGCAGCCAAGAAGGGGGCACTGAAGCTTTCTTT | CASSQEGGTEAFF
. | TRBJ2-1 | TRBD2 | TRBV6-2/TRBV6-3 | TGTGCCAGCAGTTACGGAGCCGGGACTAAACTGCAGTTCTTC | CASSYGAGTKLQFF
. | TRBJ1-1 | TRBD1 | TRBV19 | TGTGCCAGTAGTTTCACAGGGGAGGCGGACACTGAAGCTTTCTTT | CASSFTGEADTEAFF
. | TRBJ1-3 | TRBD1 | TRBV5-1 | TGCGCCAGCAGTTCCGGACAGGGAGGTGGAAACACCATATATTTT | CASSSGQGGGNTIYF
. | TRBJ1-1 | TRBD1 | TRBV7-7 | TGTGCTAGCAGCCCACTGACAGGGTGGCCTATGAACACTGAAGCTTTCTTT | CASSPLTGWPMNTEAFF
. | TRBJ1-5 | . | TRBV19 | TGTGCCAGTACCACGACACAATATCAGCCCCAGCATTTT | CASTTTQYQPQHF
. | TRBJ2-5 | TRBD1 | TRBV7-9 | TGTGCCAGCAGCCCCTGGACAGGGATGGAAGAGACCCAGTACTTC | CASSPWTGMEETQYF
. | TRBJ1-6 | . | TRBV6-6 | TGTGCCAGCAGTTACTCGTCAGGGGCGTCACCCCTCCACTTT | CASSYSSGASPLHF
few | TRBJ1-2 | . | TRBV29-1 | TGCAGCGTTGAAGTACAGATTTATGGCTACACCTTC | CSVEVQIYGYTF
. | TRBJ1-2 | . | TRBV12-1 | TGTGCCAGCAGCTTTTTGGTATTAGGGGGCGGTAACTATGGCTACACCTTC | CASSFLVLGGGNYGYTF
. | TRBJ2-1 | . | TRBV18 | TGTGCCAGCTCACCAAAAGGGGATTCCTACAATGAGCAGTTCTTC | CASSPKGDSYNEQFF
. | TRBJ2-7 | TRBD1 | TRBV7-9 | TGTGCCAGCAGCTTTGGGACAGGGGGCTCCGAGCAGTACTTC | CASSFGTGGSEQYF
few | TRBJ2-2 | . | TRBV7-9 | TGTGCCAGCAGCGAAGTACAGATCACCGGGGAGCTGTTTTTT | CASSEVQITGELFF
few | TRBJ1-1 | TRBD1 | TRBV7-2 | TGTGCCAGCAGCGTCGCAGGGGGAGTGGACACTGAAGCTTTCTTT | CASSVAGGVDTEAFF
. | TRBJ1-2 | . | TRBV5-4 | TGTGCCAGCAGCTTGGATACGGGGAACTATGGCTACACCTTC | CASSLDTGNYGYTF
few | TRBJ1-2 | . | TRBV5-4 | TGTGCCAGCAGCTTGGGATCGGTTAACTATGGCTACACCTTC | CASSLGSVNYGYTF
. | TRBJ2-3 | . | TRBV28 | TGTGCCAGCAGTTCCCCCGGCACAGATACGCAGTATTTT | CASSSPGTDTQYF
many | TRBJ1-5 | TRBD1 | TRBV6-6 | TGTGCCAGCAGCGACGGACAGGGGGCACGGCCCCAGCATTTT | CASSDGQGARPQHF
. | TRBJ2-3 | TRBD2 | TRBV19 | TGTGCCAGTAGGAAGATAGCGGGGGGGACAGATACGCAGTATTTT | CASRKIAGGTDTQYF
. | TRBJ1-6 | . | TRBV10-3 | TGTGCCACCGAACAGGGCCCCCTTTCACCCCTCCACTTT | CATEQGPLSPLHF
. | TRBJ2-3 | . | TRBV4-1 | TGCGCCAGCAGCCGGGCTACTAGTTATGCAGATACGCAGTATTTT | CASSRATSYADTQYF
. | TRBJ1-2 | . | TRBV7-9 | TGTGCCAGCAGCGAAACAGGCTACAGGGACTATGGCTACACCTTC | CASSETGYRDYGYTF
. | TRBJ2-2 | . | TRBV30 | TGTGCCTGGAGTATCCAGGGTTCGGCCGGGGAGCTGTTTTTT | CAWSIQGSAGELFF
. | TRBJ2-7 | . | TRBV20-1 | TGCAGTGTTCTAGACGTTGACGAGCAGTACTTC | CSVLDVDEQYF
once | TRBJ1-2 | TRBD1 | TRBV6-5 | TGTGCCAGCAGTAACGCCGGGACAGGGCGGAATGGCTACACCTTC | CASSNAGTGRNGYTF
. | TRBJ2-2 | TRBD1 | TRBV5-1 | TGCGCCAGCAGCTTGTCCAGGGGGCTAGGCACCGGGGAGCTGTTTTTT | CASSLSRGLGTGELFF
once | TRBJ2-2 | TRBD2 | TRBV7-9 | TGTGCCAGCAGCTCCTCGCAGGGGCAGACTAGCGGGAACACCGGGGAGCTGTTTTTT | CASSSSQGQTSGNTGELFF
. | TRBJ2-7 | . | TRBV4-3 | TGCGCCAGCAGCCAAAACCTAATACCCTACGAGCAGTACTTC | CASSQNLIPYEQYF
. | TRBJ1-5 | TRBD1 | TRBV5-1 | TGCGCCAGCAGATATTCGACAGGGGGTGAACAGCCCCAGCATTTT | CASRYSTGGEQPQHF
. | TRBJ2-2 | TRBD1 | TRBV10-2 | TGCGCCAGCAGTCCCAGGGGGCTAGTCGGGGAGCTGTTTTTT | CASSPRGLVGELFF
. | TRBJ1-3 | TRBD1 | TRBV4-3 | TGCGCCAGCAGCCAATCTGGGACAGTTACTGGAAACACCATATATTTT | CASSQSGTVTGNTIYF